This TCR beta chain was identified in a study of cytomegalovirus exposure and HLA in healthy donors. Study-level findings and limits: Subsequent analysis found a tendency for first-cohort TCR clusters to co-occur within the 95 to 150 validation repertoires. It was reportedly the case that the classifier diagnosed cytomegalovirus status with high specificity and sensitivity. The authors confirmed in vitro that three CMV-associated chains were specific for CMV antigens. The investigators catalogued 150 to 200 TCR beta chains as cytomegalovirus-associated.

Of note for this clone: Its antigen is not identified.

TCRdb's copy holds only in-frame clones and misses some; the assay was immunoSEQ multiplex PCR. The sample carries about 140,000 clones, around four fifths recorded once. With 2 bases clipped from V and 3 bases from J, the junction kept 1 base outside the gene matches. Germline CDR1 is SGHRS and CDR2 is YFSETQ. This CDR3 spans 13 amino acids. Sequenced: PBMCs. The chain uses TRBV5-1 and TRBJ2-5; 7 bases align to TRBD2. This TCR derives from a young woman in good health and CMV-seronegative. The CDR3 sequence: CASSFSGEETQYF. CDR3 coding DNA: TGCGCCAGCAGCTTCAGCGGGGAAGAGACCCAGTACTTC.